The 5 T cell receptor beta chains below were found in one sample sequenced in a study of blood T cell repertoires in COVID-19. Measured with immunoSEQ multiplex PCR; TCRdb has only the in-frame clones, and not every one. The repertoire has 85,000 to 130,000 clones, 87% of them found once; the top ten carry roughly 15%. The sample taken for sequencing was peripheral blood. These receptors were obtained from a man in his fifties or sixties with acute or convalescent COVID-19.

The chain uses TRBV5-1 and TRBJ1-1, with D maybe TRBD1 (5 bases). Germline values: CDR1 SGHRS, CDR2 YFSETQ. This CDR3 has 15 amino acids. Trimming stripped 0 bases from V and 6 bases from J, with 15 bases between. DNA of the CDR3: TGCGCCAGCAGCTTGGAAAGCCCAGGGATCGCTGAAGCTTTCTTT. Its translation: CASSLESPGIAEAFF. Combining the CDR3 with reference TRBV5-1 and TRBJ1-1 gives the whole variable domain KAGVTQTPRYLIKTRGQQVTLSCSPISGHRSVSWYQQTPGQGLQFLFEYFSETQRNKGNFPGRFSGRQFSNSRSEMNVSTLELGDSALYLCASSLESPGIAEAFFGQGTRLTVV.

V usage is TRBV12-5 and J usage is TRBJ1-3; perhaps TRBD1 as D (5 bases). This CDR3 region has 13 residues. CDR1 is LGHNT, CDR2 FRNRAP, per germline. Trimming pared 2 bases from V and 7 bases from J, leaving 9 bases between. DNA for the CDR3: TGTGCTAGTGGTTTGACCGGGGGTAACACCATATATTTT. Translated, it gives CASGLTGGNTIYF.

This clone occurred once. The V call is TRBV6-5, the J call TRBJ2-2; TRBD2 is a possible D gene (7 bases). The CDR3 loop spans 14 amino acids. Germline V lookup: CDR1 MNHEY, CDR2 SVGAGI. V was pared by 8 bases and J by 6 bases, with 16 bases between. The CDR3 DNA sequence: TGTGCCAGCGGTACGGGGGGCGCGTCCGGGGAGCTGTTTTTT. The encoded protein is CASGTGGASGELFF.

This clone occurred once. The CDR3 loop is CASSASGTDNEQFF. The CDR3 nucleotides are TGTGCCAGCAGCGCATCCGGGACAGACAATGAGCAGTTCTTC. The J gene is TRBJ2-1, the V gene TRBV11-2, with 7 bases lining up with TRBD1. The CDR3 has 14 residues. Trimming at V came to 5 bases and at J to 5 bases, leaving 6 bases not matched to a gene. Germline loops: CDR1 SGHAT, CDR2 FQNNGV.

This clone was detected once. The chain couples TRBV15 to TRBJ2-1; TRBD1 matches at 8 bases. The germline gives CDR1 LNHNV, CDR2 YYDKDF (reference sequence). V was clipped by 5 bases and J by 5 bases; unmatched bases: 14. This CDR3 comprises 17 residues. The CDR3 DNA reads TGTGCCACCAGCCTTCAGGGGGCTTACAGGGGAAACAATGAGCAGTTCTTC. Translation: CATSLQGAYRGNNEQFF. Filled out from reference TRBV15 and TRBJ2-1, the complete variable domain reads DAMVIQNPRYQVTQFGKPVTLSCSQTLNHNVMYWYQQKSSQAPKLLFHYYDKDFNNEADTPDNFQSRRPNTSFCFLDIRSPGLGDTAMYLCATSLQGAYRGNNEQFFGPGTRLTVL.